This record concerns one T cell receptor beta chain sequence. The data stem from a study of blood T cell repertoires in COVID-19. About the research overall: Acute and convalescent COVID-19 specimens originated in the United States, Italy and Spain. T cells, B-cell-depleted T cells, or PBMCs supplied cDNA or gDNA.

Trimming left V 1 base short and J 2 bases short, with 9 bases between. Germline V gene data show CDR1 as LNHDA and CDR2 as SQIVND (reference sequence). This CDR3 comprises 14 residues. In the original workflow: The assay estimated nucleated cells by amplifying reference gene primers. Assay used: immunoSEQ multiplex PCR; TCRdb lists only in-frame clones, some missing. V and J calls and clone size are as listed in that table; D and trimming were resolved from the DNA. The repertoire has approximately 110,000 clones, under 80% of them found once; the top ten carry just under 20%. The TCR originated in a woman aged 65 to 85 with acute or convalescent COVID-19. J is TRBJ2-7 and V is TRBV19; a weak D match, TRBD1 (6 bases). Sequenced input: peripheral blood. The DNA of the CDR3 is TGTGCCAGTAGTATAGGCAGGGGCCCCTACGAGCAGTACTTC. Its translation is CASSIGRGPYEQYF. Together with reference TRBV19 and TRBJ2-7, the CDR3 gives the full variable domain: DGGITQSPKYLFRKEGQNVTLSCEQNLNHDAMYWYRQDPGQGLRLIYYSQIVNDFQKGDIAEGYSVSREKKESFPLTVTSAQKNPTAFYLCASSIGRGPYEQYFGPGTRLTVT.